The rows below give T cell receptor beta chains drawn from one sample of a study of siplizumab effects on memory and regulatory T cells. The table came from immunoSEQ multiplex PCR; TCRdb's copy has only in-frame clones and leaves some out. The sample has approximately 90,000 clones, about 93% seen once. Sequencing was performed on non-Treg CD4+ T cells sorted from blood. The receptors were gathered from a human donor in good health. Both conserved end residues are part of each CDR3. Fields, in order: clone size, D gene, J gene, V gene, CDR3 DNA, CDR3 protein. D genes are given only for firm matches. Rows may omit the clone size; those that give it use once, few, many or a size class.

clone size: -; D gene: TRBD1; J gene: TRBJ1-4; V gene: TRBV5-1; CDR3 DNA: TGCGCCAGCAGCTCGAATTCCGGGACAGCTAATGAAAAACTGTTTTTT; CDR3 protein: CASSSNSGTANEKLFF
clone size: -; D gene: -; J gene: TRBJ1-3; V gene: TRBV5-1; CDR3 DNA: TGCGCCAGCAGCTGGACCCCCCTGGACGGTGGAGGAAACACCATATATTTT; CDR3 protein: CASSWTPLDGGGNTIYF
clone size: -; D gene: -; J gene: TRBJ2-7; V gene: TRBV30; CDR3 DNA: TGTGCCTCCGATCACGGGCCTGGGACCGACGCCTACGAGCAGTACTTC; CDR3 protein: CASDHGPGTDAYEQYF
clone size: -; D gene: -; J gene: TRBJ2-5; V gene: TRBV7-9; CDR3 DNA: TGTGCCAGCAGCTTAGGGTCCCAACAAGAGACCCAGTACTTC; CDR3 protein: CASSLGSQQETQYF
clone size: -; D gene: TRBD2; J gene: TRBJ2-7; V gene: TRBV9; CDR3 DNA: TGTGCCAGCAGCGTAGGTAGTAGCGGGAATTTATACGAGCAGTACTTC; CDR3 protein: CASSVGSSGNLYEQYF
clone size: -; D gene: -; J gene: TRBJ1-2; V gene: TRBV10-3; CDR3 DNA: TGTGCCATCAGTGAGAGGTCAGGCTATGGCTACACCTTC; CDR3 protein: CAISERSGYGYTF
clone size: -; D gene: -; J gene: TRBJ1-5; V gene: TRBV7-2; CDR3 DNA: TGTGCCAGCAGCTCACAGGGAGGTAGCAATCAGCCCCAGCATTTT; CDR3 protein: CASSSQGGSNQPQHF
clone size: once; D gene: TRBD2; J gene: TRBJ2-3; V gene: TRBV27; CDR3 DNA: TGTGCCAGCACTATTAGCGGGGGGGCAAGAGATACGCAGTATTTT; CDR3 protein: CASTISGGARDTQYF
clone size: -; D gene: -; J gene: TRBJ1-6; V gene: TRBV5-1; CDR3 DNA: TGCGCCAGCAGCCAAACACCGATGAGCTCCTATAATTCACCCCTCCACTTT; CDR3 protein: CASSQTPMSSYNSPLHF
clone size: -; D gene: TRBD1; J gene: TRBJ2-3; V gene: TRBV5-1; CDR3 DNA: TGCGCCAGCAGCTCCACCGACAGGGTAGCGGATACGCAGTATTTT; CDR3 protein: CASSSTDRVADTQYF
clone size: -; D gene: -; J gene: TRBJ1-5; V gene: TRBV2; CDR3 DNA: TGTGCCAGCAGTGAGGGGCAGGGGAGGCAGCCCCAGCATTTT; CDR3 protein: CASSEGQGRQPQHF
clone size: -; D gene: TRBD1; J gene: TRBJ1-2; V gene: TRBV4-2; CDR3 DNA: TGTGCCAGCAGCCAACCAGACAGGGGGCACGGCTACACCTTC; CDR3 protein: CASSQPDRGHGYTF
clone size: -; D gene: -; J gene: TRBJ1-2; V gene: TRBV27; CDR3 DNA: TGTGCCAGCAGTTTAACAGGGACCGCTAACTATGGCTACACCTTC; CDR3 protein: CASSLTGTANYGYTF
clone size: -; D gene: TRBD1; J gene: TRBJ1-5; V gene: TRBV27; CDR3 DNA: TGTGCCAGCAGTTTAGGCAGGGGGAGCAATCAGCCCCAGCATTTT; CDR3 protein: CASSLGRGSNQPQHF
clone size: -; D gene: -; J gene: TRBJ1-4; V gene: TRBV19; CDR3 DNA: TGTGCCAGTAGTCCCAGGACCCCGGGGGTGATTGGCGAAAAACTGTTTTTT; CDR3 protein: CASSPRTPGVIGEKLFF
clone size: -; D gene: -; J gene: TRBJ1-3; V gene: TRBV6-1; CDR3 DNA: TGTGCCAGCAGTGAAGGGTGGGGCTCTGGAAACACCATATATTTT; CDR3 protein: CASSEGWGSGNTIYF
clone size: -; D gene: -; J gene: TRBJ2-2; V gene: TRBV4-2; CDR3 DNA: TGTGCCAGCAGCCAAGCCGACAACACCGGGGAGCTGTTTTTT; CDR3 protein: CASSQADNTGELFF
clone size: -; D gene: TRBD1; J gene: TRBJ1-1; V gene: TRBV7-2; CDR3 DNA: TGTGCCAGCAGCTTAGTGGTTCAGGGGGGAACTGAAGCTTTCTTT; CDR3 protein: CASSLVVQGGTEAFF
clone size: once; D gene: -; J gene: TRBJ1-1; V gene: TRBV6-6; CDR3 DNA: TGTGCCAGCAGTTACTCTCAGACCGGGAACACTGAAGCTTTCTTT; CDR3 protein: CASSYSQTGNTEAFF
clone size: -; D gene: -; J gene: TRBJ1-5; V gene: TRBV5-6; CDR3 DNA: TGTGCCAGCAGCCTTGGGTCAGGGAGCTCCAGGTGGCCCCAGCATTTT; CDR3 protein: CASSLGSGSSRWPQHF
clone size: -; D gene: TRBD1; J gene: TRBJ2-5; V gene: TRBV5-1; CDR3 DNA: TGCGCCAGCAGCCAGCCTACAGGGGGCGTGGAGACCCAGTACTTC; CDR3 protein: CASSQPTGGVETQYF
clone size: few; D gene: TRBD1; J gene: TRBJ1-1; V gene: TRBV30; CDR3 DNA: TGTGCCTGGGACAGGGTGCGCACTGAAGCTTTCTTT; CDR3 protein: CAWDRVRTEAFF
clone size: -; D gene: -; J gene: TRBJ2-3; V gene: TRBV19; CDR3 DNA: TGTGCCAGTCTCCAAAGGGGCACCACAGATACGCAGTATTTT; CDR3 protein: CASLQRGTTDTQYF
clone size: -; D gene: -; J gene: TRBJ1-1; V gene: TRBV11-2; CDR3 DNA: TGTGCCAGCAGCACTGAGTGGGGTGAAGCTTTCTTT; CDR3 protein: CASSTEWGEAFF
clone size: -; D gene: -; J gene: TRBJ2-2; V gene: TRBV5-1; CDR3 DNA: TGCGCCAGCAGCTTGCAAGGTTTCGCCGGGGAGCTGTTTTTT; CDR3 protein: CASSLQGFAGELFF
clone size: -; D gene: -; J gene: TRBJ2-5; V gene: TRBV6-5; CDR3 DNA: TGTGCCAGCAGTTACTCGGGCAGGGGGAGGCAAGAGACCCAGTACTTC; CDR3 protein: CASSYSGRGRQETQYF
clone size: -; D gene: -; J gene: TRBJ2-1; V gene: TRBV7-3; CDR3 DNA: TGTGCCAGCAGCTTGGTAGCGTCGTACAATGAGCAGTTCTTC; CDR3 protein: CASSLVASYNEQFF
clone size: -; D gene: -; J gene: TRBJ1-6; V gene: TRBV19; CDR3 DNA: TGTGCCAGTAGTATCTTTATACAGGGAGATTCACCCCTCCACTTT; CDR3 protein: CASSIFIQGDSPLHF
clone size: -; D gene: TRBD2; J gene: TRBJ2-1; V gene: TRBV5-4; CDR3 DNA: TGTGCCAGCAGCCCGGGACTAGCGGGAGCCTTCAATGAGCAGTTCTTC; CDR3 protein: CASSPGLAGAFNEQFF
clone size: -; D gene: -; J gene: TRBJ2-1; V gene: TRBV27; CDR3 DNA: TGTGCCAGCAGTCAGTGGCTGAGCTCCTACAATGAGCAGTTCTTC; CDR3 protein: CASSQWLSSYNEQFF
clone size: -; D gene: -; J gene: TRBJ2-3; V gene: TRBV7-6; CDR3 DNA: TGTGCCAGCAGCTTACCAGGGGCAGCAGATACGCAGTATTTT; CDR3 protein: CASSLPGAADTQYF
clone size: once; D gene: TRBD1; J gene: TRBJ1-4; V gene: TRBV6-5; CDR3 DNA: TGTGCCAGTAGACAGGGTGGTAATGAAAAACTGTTTTTT; CDR3 protein: CASRQGGNEKLFF
clone size: -; D gene: -; J gene: TRBJ1-3; V gene: TRBV11-3; CDR3 DNA: TGTGCCAGCAGCCCCAGTGAGCCCGTAAACACCATATATTTT; CDR3 protein: CASSPSEPVNTIYF
clone size: once; D gene: TRBD1; J gene: TRBJ1-1; V gene: TRBV10-3; CDR3 DNA: TGTGCCATCGGTGAGACAGGGGGTGACACTGAAGCTTTCTTT; CDR3 protein: CAIGETGGDTEAFF
clone size: once; D gene: -; J gene: TRBJ2-6; V gene: TRBV5-4; CDR3 DNA: TGTGCCAGCAGCTCGAACTCTGGGGCCAACGTCCTGACTTTC; CDR3 protein: CASSSNSGANVLTF
clone size: once; D gene: TRBD2; J gene: TRBJ2-1; V gene: TRBV5-4; CDR3 DNA: TGTGCCAGCAGCTTGGCGTCTAGCGGGAGGGGTTATGAGCAGTTCTTC; CDR3 protein: CASSLASSGRGYEQFF
clone size: -; D gene: -; J gene: TRBJ2-2; V gene: TRBV29-1; CDR3 DNA: TGCAGCGTTGAAGATCGGGCCGGGGAGCTGTTTTTT; CDR3 protein: CSVEDRAGELFF
clone size: -; D gene: TRBD2; J gene: TRBJ2-3; V gene: TRBV18; CDR3 DNA: TGTGCCAGCTCACCAACAAGGACTAGCGGGGGCCAGAGCACAGATACGCAGTATTTT; CDR3 protein: CASSPTRTSGGQSTDTQYF
clone size: -; D gene: -; J gene: TRBJ1-4; V gene: TRBV14; CDR3 DNA: TGTGCCAGCAGCAGCGTAAGGGGATTAAATGAAAAACTGTTTTTT; CDR3 protein: CASSSVRGLNEKLFF
clone size: -; D gene: -; J gene: TRBJ1-6; V gene: TRBV7-2; CDR3 DNA: TGTGCCAGCAGCCCTCAGGGAAACAATTCACCCCTCCACTTT; CDR3 protein: CASSPQGNNSPLHF
clone size: -; D gene: -; J gene: TRBJ2-5; V gene: TRBV30; CDR3 DNA: TGTGCCTGGACCGACCCCCCGGGGACCCAGTACTTC; CDR3 protein: CAWTDPPGTQYF
clone size: once; D gene: TRBD1; J gene: TRBJ1-2; V gene: TRBV7-8; CDR3 DNA: TGTGCCAGCAGCTCGACAGGGGACTTCTATGGCTACACCTTC; CDR3 protein: CASSSTGDFYGYTF
clone size: -; D gene: -; J gene: TRBJ2-3; V gene: TRBV5-1; CDR3 DNA: TGCGCCAGCTTCCCAGGCCAGGGCCATGTAGATACGCAGTATTTT; CDR3 protein: CASFPGQGHVDTQYF
clone size: -; D gene: -; J gene: TRBJ2-1; V gene: TRBV7-2; CDR3 DNA: TGTGCCAGCAGCTGGCAGGGGTGGTACAATGAGCAGTTCTTC; CDR3 protein: CASSWQGWYNEQFF
clone size: -; D gene: -; J gene: TRBJ2-3; V gene: TRBV7-8; CDR3 DNA: TGTGCCAGCAGCTTATGGGCGGTTAGCACAGATACGCAGTATTTT; CDR3 protein: CASSLWAVSTDTQYF
clone size: -; D gene: -; J gene: TRBJ1-3; V gene: TRBV2; CDR3 DNA: TGTGCCAGCAATGAAGAGACAGGTTCGGTCATATATTTT; CDR3 protein: CASNEETGSVIYF
clone size: -; D gene: -; J gene: TRBJ2-5; V gene: TRBV15; CDR3 DNA: TGTGCCACCAGCAGAGTGACAGAAGAGACCCAGTACTTC; CDR3 protein: CATSRVTEETQYF
clone size: -; D gene: -; J gene: TRBJ1-5; V gene: TRBV7-9; CDR3 DNA: TGTGCCAGCAGCTTAGCAGGGGGTGGCAATCAGCCCCAGCATTTT; CDR3 protein: CASSLAGGGNQPQHF
clone size: -; D gene: -; J gene: TRBJ1-6; V gene: TRBV13; CDR3 DNA: TGTGCCAGCAGCTTAGAATCTGGATCACCCCTCCACTTT; CDR3 protein: CASSLESGSPLHF
clone size: -; D gene: -; J gene: TRBJ1-6; V gene: TRBV11-2; CDR3 DNA: TGTGCCAGCAGCTTCCTGGGGGTGTCTAATTCACCCCTCCACTTT; CDR3 protein: CASSFLGVSNSPLHF